The source of this T cell receptor beta chain is a study of T cells in Graves' hyperthyroidism and ophthalmopathy. Study-wide results and caveats: The model predicted ophthalmopathy a median roughly six months before onset. Clonotypes that were expanded in thyroid above 0.001 mostly appeared in blood too.

RNA transcripts gave rise to amplified TCR beta CDR3 regions. Carried out on the TCR CDR3, a first-round RT-PCR used the HTBI primer set. In TCRdb, the multiplex PCR reads were re-called with MiXCR into one record per CDR3 protein. Of about 420,000 distinct CDR3 sequences in the sample, 15% to 19% were seen once. Across 18 months, stable Graves' hyperthyroidism was marked by no progression to ophthalmopathy. Over 9 ml of fresh peripheral blood supplied the PBMCs. As regards this clonotype: The antigen remains unidentified.

The germline gives CDR1 SGDLS, CDR2 YYNGEE. V gave up 4 bases and J gave up 9 bases; unmatched junction bases: 6. The CDR3 consists of 14 residues. This sequence joins TRBV9 and TRBJ2-1; TRBD2 aligns across 11 bases. The material sequenced was blood. This TCR was sampled from a woman aged 18-35 years with Graves' hyperthyroidism. CDR3: CASSISGGGGEQFF. The CDR3 nucleotides are TGTGCCAGCAGCATTAGCGGGGGGGGCGGTGAGCAGTTCTTC. Filled out from reference TRBV9 and TRBJ2-1, the complete variable domain reads DSGVTQTPKHLITATGQRVTLRCSPRSGDLSVYWYQQSLDQGLQFLIQYYNGEERAKGNILERFSAQQFPDLHSELNLSSLELGDSALYFCASSISGGGGEQFFGPGTRLTVL.